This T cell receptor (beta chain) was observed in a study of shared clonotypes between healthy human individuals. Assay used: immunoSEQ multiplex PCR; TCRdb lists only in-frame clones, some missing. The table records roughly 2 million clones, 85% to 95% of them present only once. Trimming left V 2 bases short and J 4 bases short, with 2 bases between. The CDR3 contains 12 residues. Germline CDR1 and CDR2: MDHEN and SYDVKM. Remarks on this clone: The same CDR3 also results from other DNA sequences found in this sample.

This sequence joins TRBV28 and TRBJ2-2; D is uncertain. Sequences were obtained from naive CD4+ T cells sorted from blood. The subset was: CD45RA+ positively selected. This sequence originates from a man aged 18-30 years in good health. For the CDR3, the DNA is TGTGCCAGCAGTTTAAGCACCGGGGAGCTGTTTTTT. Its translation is CASSLSTGELFF.